The 2 T cell receptor beta chains below come from one sample, sequenced in a study of OX40 agonist ivuxolimab in advanced cancers. The repertoire was sequenced with immunoSEQ multiplex PCR; TCRdb's copy has only in-frame clones and lacks some. This table has about 84,000 clones, around 84% appearing once. The source was CD4+ or CD8+ T cells sorted from blood, collected in a trial of the OX40 agonist ivuxolimab. These TCRs come from an adult with an advanced solid tumor such as melanoma, head and neck, liver or kidney cancer.

In this sample, this clone turned up once. The rearrangement links TRBV7-9 to TRBJ1-4; perhaps TRBD1 as D (5 bases). Trimming shortened V by 5 bases and J by 0 bases, and 19 bases separated the two germline ends. This CDR3 contains 18 residues. CDR1 and CDR2 (germline): SEHNR, FQNEAQ (reference sequence). DNA of the CDR3: TGTGCCAGCAGCGGTAGTCAGGGCCGTGGGGCAACTAATGAAAAACTGTTTTTT. Translating it yields CASSGSQGRGATNEKLFF.

V gene TRBV9 combines with J gene TRBJ1-3, with a possible D match to TRBD1 (5 bases). Germline assignment: CDR1 SGDLS and CDR2 YYNGEE. This CDR3 has 17 residues. The V and J ends lost 4 bases and 1 base respectively, with 18 bases between them. The CDR3 reads CASSPWTGGISGNTIYF. DNA of the CDR3: TGTGCCAGCAGCCCCTGGACGGGGGGGATATCTGGAAACACCATATATTTT.